Listed here are 9 T cell receptor beta chains from one sample, sequenced in a study of T cell repertoires in cytomegalovirus infection. Antigens of these TCRs are unknown. TCRdb processed the reads anew with MiXCR; each CDR3 protein has one entry. Counted here are approximately 81,000 distinct CDR3 sequences, 20% to 30% occurring once; the ten biggest clones make up about 50%. Sample: CD8+ T cells from cultured PBMCs, taken from culture after CMV antigen stimulation. The source is a human donor in good health (CMV status not recorded). Some clones in this sample may be carry-over from other donors' samples.

With regard to this clonotype: A clone one base away is much larger, so this may be a read error. The J gene is TRBJ2-2, the V gene TRBV7-8, with D maybe TRBD1 (5 bases). This CDR3 is built from 14 residues. Germline assignment: CDR1 SGHVS and CDR2 FQNEAQ. The CDR3 coding sequence is TGTGCCAGCAGCTTAACAAGGGGCACCAGGGAGCTGTTTTTT. Translated, it gives CASSLTRGTRELFF.

The V gene is TRBV24-1, the J gene TRBJ2-2, with a possible D match to TRBD1 (6 bases). Trimming took 1 base from V and 6 from J, leaving 8 bases between them. CDR3 length: 14 amino acids. Germline V gene sequence: CDR1 KGHDR, CDR2 SFDVKD. The CDR3: CATSDFRTAGELFF. The CDR3 DNA follows: TGTGCCACCAGTGATTTCCGGACAGCCGGGGAGCTGTTTTTT.

This clonotype occurred many times. The rearrangement uses TRBV7-9 and TRBJ2-1; D gene unclear. Germline values: CDR1 SEHNR, CDR2 FQNEAQ (reference sequence). The CDR3 spans 12 residues. Trimming removed 0 bases at V and 15 bases at J, with 12 bases between. The DNA of the CDR3 is TGTGCCAGCAGCTTAGCCCAGGCCTTTGTGTTCTTC. Protein: CASSLAQAFVFF.

This clonotype showed up many times. V is TRBV7-2 and J is TRBJ1-5; no clear D gene. V lost 1 base to trimming and J lost 1 base, with 14 bases between them. This CDR3 comprises 17 residues. CDR1 is SGHTA and CDR2 is FQGNSA in the germline V gene. As DNA, the CDR3 is TGTGCCAGCAGCTTAGACCGCCCGGTCGCGAGCAATCAGCCCCAGCATTTT. Translation gives CASSLDRPVASNQPQHF.

This chain connects TRBV7-9 to TRBJ2-5, with 10 positions matching TRBD2. Trimming took 11 bases from V and 4 from J; bases not matched to a gene: 10. The CDR3 covers 14 residues. The germline V gene has CDR1 SEHNR and CDR2 FQNEAQ (reference sequence). The CDR3: CAGQREGLGETQYF. DNA for the CDR3: TGTGCCGGCCAGCGGGAGGGCCTAGGAGAGACCCAGTACTTC.

A note on this clonotype: Since a much larger clone is just one base distant, this may be a read error. This chain connects TRBV12-3 or TRBV12-4 to TRBJ1-2; the D is unclear. V gave up 4 bases and J gave up 2 bases, with 11 bases separating them. CDR3 length equals 14 residues. The CDR3 coding sequence is TGTGCCAGCAGTTCCCGGACGGTCAACTATGGCTACACCTTC. Protein: CASSSRTVNYGYTF.

This clonotype was seen more than once but under ten times. The chain couples TRBV29-1 to TRBJ2-1; 8 bases are shared with TRBD1. Looked up from germline, CDR1 is SQVTM and CDR2 is ANQGSEA. V gave up 1 base and J gave up 10 bases; unmatched junction bases: 6. This CDR3 is 13 amino acids long. The CDR3 region is CSVEGRTGREQFF. In DNA, the CDR3 is TGCAGCGTTGAAGGCCGGACAGGGAGGGAGCAGTTCTTC.

This clonotype showed up just a few times. The chain's CDR3 is CASQRGQNYNEQFF. Written as DNA, the CDR3 is TGTGCCAGCCAAAGGGGACAGAATTACAATGAGCAGTTCTTC. The genes are TRBV19 and TRBJ2-1; TRBD1 matches 7 bases. This CDR3 region has 14 residues. V was pared by 9 bases and J by 4 bases, with 9 bases of the junction left unmatched. Germline-derived CDR1 and CDR2 are LNHDA and SQIVND (reference sequence).

The chain is built from TRBV28 and TRBJ2-7, with TRBD2 matching over 11 bases. Germline CDR1 and CDR2: MDHEN and SYDVKM. Trimming took 6 bases from V and 0 from J; bases not matched to a gene: 7. The CDR3 has 16 residues. The CDR3 here is CASSLPGLADSYEQYF. CDR3 coding DNA: TGTGCCAGCAGCCTCCCGGGACTAGCGGACTCCTACGAGCAGTACTTC.